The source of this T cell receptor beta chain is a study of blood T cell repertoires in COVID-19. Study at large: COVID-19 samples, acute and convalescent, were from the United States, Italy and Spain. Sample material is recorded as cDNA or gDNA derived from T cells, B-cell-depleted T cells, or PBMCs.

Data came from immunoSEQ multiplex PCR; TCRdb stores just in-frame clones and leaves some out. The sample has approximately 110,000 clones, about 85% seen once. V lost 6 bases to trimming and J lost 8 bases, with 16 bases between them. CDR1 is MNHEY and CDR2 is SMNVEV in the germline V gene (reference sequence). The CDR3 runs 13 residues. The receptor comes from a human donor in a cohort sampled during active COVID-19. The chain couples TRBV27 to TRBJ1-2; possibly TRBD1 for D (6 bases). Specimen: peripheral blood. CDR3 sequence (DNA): TGTGCCAGCAGATTAGGGCGGGGGCAAGGCTACACCTTC. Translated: CASRLGRGQGYTF.